This TCR beta chain emerged from a study of response to subunit inactivated influenza vaccine. TCRdb processed the RT-PCR reads anew with MiXCR; each CDR3 protein has one entry. The sample consists of about half a million distinct CDR3 sequences, approximately 10% of them appearing once. Per the germline V gene, CDR1 is MNHEY and CDR2 is SMNVEV (reference sequence). The length of the CDR3 is 16 residues. V shed 5 bases and J shed 2 bases, with 16 bases lying between them. Overall study findings and caveats: After each seasonal influenza vaccination, few new T cells are recruited, the authors suggested.

In this sample, this clonotype turned up a few times. The antigen is undetermined. The V and J genes are TRBV27 and TRBJ1-5; D unclear. The sequence was collected from a man aged 50 to 59 who received an inactivated influenza vaccine. The specimen comprised PBMCs from blood, sampled about 40 days after vaccination. CDR3 sequence: CASSELHAVGNQPQHF. CDR3 sequence (DNA): TGTGCCAGCAGTGAACTACACGCGGTGGGCAATCAGCCCCAGCATTTT.